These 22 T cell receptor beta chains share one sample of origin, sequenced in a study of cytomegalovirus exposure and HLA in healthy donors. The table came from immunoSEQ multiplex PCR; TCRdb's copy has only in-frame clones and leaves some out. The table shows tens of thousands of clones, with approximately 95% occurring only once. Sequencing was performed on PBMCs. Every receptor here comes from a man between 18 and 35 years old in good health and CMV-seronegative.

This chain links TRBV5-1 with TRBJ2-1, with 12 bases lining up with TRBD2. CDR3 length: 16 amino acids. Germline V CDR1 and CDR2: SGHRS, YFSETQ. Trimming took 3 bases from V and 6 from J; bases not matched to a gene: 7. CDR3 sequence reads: CASSSLAGGPINEQFF. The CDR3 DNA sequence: TGCGCCAGCAGCTCTCTAGCGGGAGGGCCTATCAATGAGCAGTTCTTC.

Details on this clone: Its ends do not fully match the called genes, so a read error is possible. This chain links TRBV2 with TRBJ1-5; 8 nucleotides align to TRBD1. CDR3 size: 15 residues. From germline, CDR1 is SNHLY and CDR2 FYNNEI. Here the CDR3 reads CASREDRGGNQPQHF. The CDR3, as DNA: TGTGCCAGCAGGGAAGACAGGGGAGGCAATCAGCCCCAGCATTTT.

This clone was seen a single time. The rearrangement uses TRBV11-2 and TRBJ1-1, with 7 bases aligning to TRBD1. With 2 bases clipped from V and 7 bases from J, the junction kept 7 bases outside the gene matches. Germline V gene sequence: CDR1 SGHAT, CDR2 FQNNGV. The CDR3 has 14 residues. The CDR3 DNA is TGTGCCAGCAGCTTACTAACAGGGGAAGGTGAAGCTTTCTTT. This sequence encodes CASSLLTGEGEAFF.

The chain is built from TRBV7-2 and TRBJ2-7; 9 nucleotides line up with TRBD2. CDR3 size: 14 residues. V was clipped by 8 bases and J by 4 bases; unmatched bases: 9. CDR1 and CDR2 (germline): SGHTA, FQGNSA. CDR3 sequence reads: CASGASSGDYEQYF. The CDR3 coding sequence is TGTGCCAGCGGGGCCTCTAGCGGGGATTACGAGCAGTACTTC.

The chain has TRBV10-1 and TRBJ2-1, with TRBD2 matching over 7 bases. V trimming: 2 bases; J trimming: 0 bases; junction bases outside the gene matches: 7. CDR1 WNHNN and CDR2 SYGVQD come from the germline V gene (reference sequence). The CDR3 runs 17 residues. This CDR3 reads CASSEAKRGSSYNEQFF. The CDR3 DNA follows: TGCGCCAGCAGTGAGGCCAAGCGGGGAAGCTCCTACAATGAGCAGTTCTTC.

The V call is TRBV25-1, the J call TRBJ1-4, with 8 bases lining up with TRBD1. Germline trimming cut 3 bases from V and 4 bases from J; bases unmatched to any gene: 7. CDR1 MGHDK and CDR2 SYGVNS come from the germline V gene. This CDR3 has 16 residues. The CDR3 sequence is CASSDTGGSFNEKLFF. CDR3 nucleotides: TGTGCCAGCAGTGATACAGGGGGTTCGTTTAATGAAAAACTGTTTTTT.

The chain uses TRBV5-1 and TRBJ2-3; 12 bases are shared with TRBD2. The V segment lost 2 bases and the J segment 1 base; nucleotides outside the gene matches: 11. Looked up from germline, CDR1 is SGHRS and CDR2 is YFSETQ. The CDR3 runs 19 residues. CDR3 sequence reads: CASSFSRTSGTGGTDTQYF. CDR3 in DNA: TGCGCCAGCAGCTTTTCCCGGACTAGCGGGACGGGGGGCACAGATACGCAGTATTTT.

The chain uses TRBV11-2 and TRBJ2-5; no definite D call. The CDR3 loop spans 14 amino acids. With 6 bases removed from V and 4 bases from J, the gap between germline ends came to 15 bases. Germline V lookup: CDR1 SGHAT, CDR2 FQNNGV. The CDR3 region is CASRDQAMGETQYF. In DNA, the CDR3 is TGTGCCAGCAGAGATCAGGCCATGGGAGAGACCCAGTACTTC.

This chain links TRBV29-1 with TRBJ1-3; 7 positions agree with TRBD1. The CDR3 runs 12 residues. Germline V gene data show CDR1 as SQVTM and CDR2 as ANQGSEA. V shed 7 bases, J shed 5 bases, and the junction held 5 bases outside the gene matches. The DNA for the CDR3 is TGCAGCGCTACGGGACAGCGAAACACCATATATTTT. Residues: CSATGQRNTIYF.

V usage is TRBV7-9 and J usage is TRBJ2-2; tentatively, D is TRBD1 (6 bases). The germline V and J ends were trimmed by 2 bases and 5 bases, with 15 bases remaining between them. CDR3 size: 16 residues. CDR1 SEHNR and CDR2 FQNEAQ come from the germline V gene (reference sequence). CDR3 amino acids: CASSLSLGATTGELFF. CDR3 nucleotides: TGTGCCAGCAGCTTATCTCTGGGGGCCACAACCGGGGAGCTGTTTTTT. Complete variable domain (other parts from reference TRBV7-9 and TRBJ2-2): DTGVSQNPRHKITKRGQNVTFRCDPISEHNRLYWYRQTLGQGPEFLTYFQNEAQLEKSRLLSDRFSAERPKGSFSTLEIQRTEQGDSAMYLCASSLSLGATTGELFFGEGSRLTVL.

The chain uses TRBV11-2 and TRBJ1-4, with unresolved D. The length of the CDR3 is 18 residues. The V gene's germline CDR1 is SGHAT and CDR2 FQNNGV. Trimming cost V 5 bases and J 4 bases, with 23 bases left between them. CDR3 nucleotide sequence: TGTGCCAGCAGCCTGGGGAGCTTTATTCCTCTTAATAATGAAAAACTGTTTTTT. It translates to CASSLGSFIPLNNEKLFF.

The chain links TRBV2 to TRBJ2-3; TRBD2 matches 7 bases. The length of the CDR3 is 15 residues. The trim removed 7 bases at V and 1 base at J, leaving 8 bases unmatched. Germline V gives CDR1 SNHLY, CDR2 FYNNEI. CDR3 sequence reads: CASNLGGRGTDTQYF. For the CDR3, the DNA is TGTGCCAGCAATCTGGGCGGGAGAGGCACAGATACGCAGTATTTT. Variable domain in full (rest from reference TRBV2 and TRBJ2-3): EPEVTQTPSHQVTQMGQEVILRCVPISNHLYFYWYRQILGQKVEFLVSFYNNEISEKSEIFDDQFSVERPDGSNFTLKIRSTKLEDSAMYFCASNLGGRGTDTQYFGPGTRLTVL.

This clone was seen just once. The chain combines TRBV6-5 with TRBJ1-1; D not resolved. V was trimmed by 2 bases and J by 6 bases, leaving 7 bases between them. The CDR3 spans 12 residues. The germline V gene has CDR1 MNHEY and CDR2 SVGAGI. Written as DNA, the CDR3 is TGTGCCAGCAGTTACGAGGGTGCTGAAGCTTTCTTT. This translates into CASSYEGAEAFF.

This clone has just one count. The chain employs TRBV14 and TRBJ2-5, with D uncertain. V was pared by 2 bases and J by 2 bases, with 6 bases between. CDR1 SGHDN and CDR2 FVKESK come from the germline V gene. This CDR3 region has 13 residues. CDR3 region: CASSQNSQETQYF. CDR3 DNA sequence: TGTGCCAGCAGCCAAAACTCACAAGAGACCCAGTACTTC.

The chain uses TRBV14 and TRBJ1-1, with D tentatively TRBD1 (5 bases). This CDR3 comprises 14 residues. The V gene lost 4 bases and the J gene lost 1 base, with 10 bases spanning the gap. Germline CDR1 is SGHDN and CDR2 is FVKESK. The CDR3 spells CASSPIGANTEAFF. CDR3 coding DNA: TGTGCCAGCAGCCCGATAGGGGCGAACACTGAAGCTTTCTTT. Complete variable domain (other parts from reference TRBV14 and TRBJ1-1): EAGVTQFPSHSVIEKGQTVTLRCDPISGHDNLYWYRRVMGKEIKFLLHFVKESKQDESGMPNNRFLAERTGGTYSTLKVQPAELEDSGVYFCASSPIGANTEAFFGQGTRLTVV.

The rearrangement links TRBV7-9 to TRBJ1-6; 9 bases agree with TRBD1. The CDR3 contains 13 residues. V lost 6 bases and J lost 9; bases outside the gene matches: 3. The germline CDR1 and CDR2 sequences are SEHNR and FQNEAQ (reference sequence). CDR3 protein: CASRRGQGSPLHF. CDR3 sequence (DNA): TGTGCCAGCAGAAGGGGACAGGGTTCACCCCTCCACTTT.

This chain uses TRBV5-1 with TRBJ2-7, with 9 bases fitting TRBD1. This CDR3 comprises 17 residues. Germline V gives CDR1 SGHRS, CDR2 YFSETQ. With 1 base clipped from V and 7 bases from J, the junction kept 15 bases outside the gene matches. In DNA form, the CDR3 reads TGCGCCAGCAGCTTGTTGCGTTTGGGACAGGGATCCGGGGAGCAGTACTTC. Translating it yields CASSLLRLGQGSGEQYF.

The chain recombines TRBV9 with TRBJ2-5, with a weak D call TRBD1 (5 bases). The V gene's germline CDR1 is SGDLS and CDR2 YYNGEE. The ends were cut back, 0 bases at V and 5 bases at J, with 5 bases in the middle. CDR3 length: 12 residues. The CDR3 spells CASSVEGETQYF. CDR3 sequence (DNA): TGTGCCAGCAGCGTAGAGGGGGAGACCCAGTACTTC.

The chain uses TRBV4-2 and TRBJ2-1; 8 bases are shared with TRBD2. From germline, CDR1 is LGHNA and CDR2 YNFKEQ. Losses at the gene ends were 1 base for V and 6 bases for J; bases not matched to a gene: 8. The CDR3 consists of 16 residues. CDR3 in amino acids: CASSQVRAGAGNEQFF. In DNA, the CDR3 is TGTGCCAGCAGCCAAGTACGAGCGGGGGCGGGCAATGAGCAGTTCTTC.

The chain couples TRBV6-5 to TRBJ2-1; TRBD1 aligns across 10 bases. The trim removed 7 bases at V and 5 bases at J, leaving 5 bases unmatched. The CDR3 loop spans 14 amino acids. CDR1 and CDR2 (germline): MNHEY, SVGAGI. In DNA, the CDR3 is TGTGCCAGCACCAAGGGACAGGGGAACAATGAGCAGTTCTTC. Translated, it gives CASTKGQGNNEQFF.

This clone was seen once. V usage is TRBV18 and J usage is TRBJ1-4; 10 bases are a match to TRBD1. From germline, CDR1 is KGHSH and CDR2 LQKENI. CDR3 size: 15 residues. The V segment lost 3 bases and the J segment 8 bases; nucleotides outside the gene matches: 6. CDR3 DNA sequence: TGTGCCAGCTCACCTCCGGGACAGGGGAACGAAAAACTGTTTTTT. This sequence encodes CASSPPGQGNEKLFF.

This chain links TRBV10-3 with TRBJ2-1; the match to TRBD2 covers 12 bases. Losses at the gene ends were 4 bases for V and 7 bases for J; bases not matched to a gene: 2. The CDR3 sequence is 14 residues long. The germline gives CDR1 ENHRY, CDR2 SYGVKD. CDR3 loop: CAISVGTSGNEQFF. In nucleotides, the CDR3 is TGTGCCATCAGTGTGGGGACTAGCGGGAATGAGCAGTTCTTC.